Below, one T cell receptor beta chain is given with its context. This clone has a single count. The antigen this receptor binds is unknown. No base quality values were provided; no much bigger clone lies one nucleotide off. CDR1 and CDR2, looked up from the germline V gene (reference sequence), are MNHNY and SVGAGI. The V end loses 7 bases and the J end loses 5 bases, and a stretch of 9 bases separates them. Spanning cysteine to phenylalanine, the CDR3 consists of 12 amino acids. The kept DNA is CDR3 alone, 36 bases in frame from the first base. The data stem from a study of T cell changes during pregnancy in multiple sclerosis (dated by TCRdb to about 2019). General notes on the study: In women with multiple sclerosis, the researchers looked at how the T cell repertoire shifted as pregnancy progressed.

The protocol used for the library was the immunoSEQ multiplex PCR assay. TCRdb obtained this table from immuneACCESS and retained in-frame rearrangements with V and J assigned. These tables miss some clones; where compared with another copy, unresolved V genes account for less than half of the shortfall, and the remainder is unexplained. The sample has over 25,000 clones on record, about 89% of them singletons. The ten largest clonotypes hold 8.5% to 14% of the sample. The rearranged segments are TRBV6-6 and TRBJ2-4; a weak D assignment points to TRBD1 (6 bases agree). The material sequenced was CD8+ T cells from peripheral blood mononuclear cells, taken in the third trimester of pregnancy. This clonotype was obtained from a female donor with multiple sclerosis, enrolled in a pregnancy study. The CDR3 reads as follows: CASKDSENIQYF. The sequenced DNA: TGTGCCAGCAAGGACAGCGAAAACATTCAGTACTTC.